This T cell receptor beta chain was sequenced in a study of blood T cell repertoires in COVID-19. This clone appeared a single time. The sample has other DNA sequences that encode this CDR3 too. Produced via immunoSEQ multiplex PCR; TCRdb's table is partial and in-frame only. The sample holds around 160,000 clones, 85% to 90% seen once. Sequencing was performed on peripheral blood. The sequence came from a human donor in a cohort sampled during active COVID-19.

CDR3 in amino acids: CASSSRDRNTEAFF. In nucleotides, the CDR3 is TGTGCCAGCAGCTCAAGGGACAGGAACACTGAAGCTTTCTTT. The chain combines TRBV5-4 with TRBJ1-1; 7 bases fit TRBD1. Per the germline V gene, CDR1 is SGHNT and CDR2 is YYREEE (reference sequence). V gave up 3 bases and J gave up 1 base; unmatched junction bases: 3. The CDR3 contains 14 residues.